The 19 T cell receptor beta chains below all came from one sample that was sequenced in a study of cytomegalovirus exposure and HLA in healthy donors. Primers included in the PCR were 60 Vbeta and 13 Jbeta primers. TCRdb keeps only in-frame clones here, not all; method: immunoSEQ multiplex PCR. The table includes about 170,000 clones, 75% detected once. Material for sequencing was PBMCs. All receptors derive from a woman between 45 and 65 years old in good health and CMV-seropositive.

The chain employs TRBV5-1 and TRBJ2-3; 10 bases fit TRBD1. CDR1 is SGHRS, CDR2 YFSETQ, per germline. Trimming took 1 base from V and 6 from J; bases not matched to a gene: 2. The CDR3 extends over 14 amino acids. Here the CDR3 reads CASSLMGQGDTQYF. CDR3 coding DNA: TGCGCCAGCAGCTTGATGGGACAGGGGGATACGCAGTATTTT.

In its sample, this clone was seen a few times. The chain carries TRBV13 and TRBJ2-5; 9 bases are shared with TRBD2. Germline V gene sequence: CDR1 PRHDT, CDR2 FYEKMQ (reference sequence). This CDR3 is built from 16 residues. Losses at the gene ends were 5 bases for V and 1 base for J; bases not matched to a gene: 8. The CDR3: CASSPRGSGGQETQYF. The CDR3 coding sequence is TGTGCCAGCAGCCCCCGGGGTAGCGGGGGCCAAGAGACCCAGTACTTC.

This chain connects TRBV4-2 to TRBJ1-2; 7 nucleotides match TRBD1. The CDR3 is 14 amino acids. CDR1 and CDR2 (germline): LGHNA, YNFKEQ. V lost 3 bases and J lost 9; bases outside the gene matches: 10. CDR3 sequence (DNA): TGTGCCAGCAGCCATCTAGGACAGGAATTAAGCTACACCTTC. Translation gives CASSHLGQELSYTF.

The chain employs TRBV7-9 and TRBJ1-4; 8 bases align to TRBD1. CDR1 and CDR2 from the germline V gene are SEHNR and FQNEAQ (reference sequence). V gave up 2 bases and J gave up 8 bases; unmatched junction bases: 1. The CDR3 totals 13 residues. This chain's CDR3 is CASSLTGGEKLFF. The CDR3 coding sequence is TGTGCCAGCAGCTTAACAGGGGGGGAAAAACTGTTTTTT.

This chain links TRBV6-5 with TRBJ2-1, with 8 bases lining up with TRBD2. V was clipped by 5 bases and J by 4 bases; unmatched bases: 7. The germline V gene has CDR1 MNHEY and CDR2 SVGAGI. This CDR3 has 15 residues. CDR3 nucleotides: TGTGCCAGCAGTACCGACGGGGGGGCGTACAATGAGCAGTTCTTC. Its protein product is CASSTDGGAYNEQFF.

This clone was counted between two and nine times. The chain uses TRBV5-4 and TRBJ1-1, with D unresolved. The germline V gene encodes CDR1 SGHNT and CDR2 YYREEE (reference sequence). V was shortened by 4 bases and J by 2 bases, with 6 bases between the two germline ends. The CDR3 sequence is 12 residues long. CDR3 sequence reads: CASSMTNTEAFF. The CDR3 bases are TGTGCCAGCAGCATGACTAACACTGAAGCTTTCTTT.

The chain combines TRBV2 with TRBJ2-7; TRBD1 matches at 11 bases. J gave up 5 bases and V 6 bases, and 6 bases lay outside the gene matches. CDR3 length: 14 residues. From germline, CDR1 is SNHLY and CDR2 FYNNEI. The DNA of the CDR3 is TGTGCCAGCAGCACCGGACAGGGGGCCCACGAGCAGTACTTC. It specifies CASSTGQGAHEQYF.

The chain links TRBV9 to TRBJ1-6, with D uncertain. Trimming left V 0 bases short and J 10 bases short, with 8 bases between. The CDR3 is made up of 13 amino acids. From germline, CDR1 is SGDLS and CDR2 YYNGEE. CDR3 nucleotides: TGTGCCAGCAGCGTAGACATCCGCTCACCCCTCCACTTT. This sequence encodes CASSVDIRSPLHF.

This clone was detected only once. The chain combines TRBV2 with TRBJ1-6; D remains ambiguous. From germline, CDR1 is SNHLY and CDR2 FYNNEI. The V and J ends lost 1 base and 10 bases respectively, with 14 bases between them. This CDR3 spans 15 amino acids. CDR3: CASSEGRGGISPLHF. For the CDR3, the DNA is TGTGCCAGCAGTGAAGGCCGGGGAGGGATATCACCCCTCCACTTT.

The chain joins TRBV7-8 to TRBJ2-5; TRBD2 might be the D (5 bases). Deletions cut 2 bases from V and 7 bases from J, with 17 bases between. The CDR3 sequence is 15 residues long. Germline-derived CDR1 and CDR2 are SGHVS and FQNEAQ. This chain's CDR3 is CASSLLGGGTGTQYF. As DNA, the CDR3 is TGTGCCAGCAGCTTATTAGGAGGAGGCACCGGGACCCAGTACTTC.

V usage is TRBV6-1 and J usage is TRBJ2-5, with TRBD1 matching over 8 bases. From germline, CDR1 is MNHNS and CDR2 SASEGT. V trimming: 2 bases; J trimming: 5 bases; junction bases outside the gene matches: 7. This CDR3 has 15 residues. This CDR3 reads CASSERRQGLETQYF. The CDR3 nucleotides are TGTGCCAGCAGTGAAAGACGACAGGGGTTGGAGACCCAGTACTTC.

The rearrangement joins TRBV5-1 to TRBJ2-7; D is perhaps TRBD2 (5 bases). The V gene lost 0 bases and the J gene lost 0 bases, with 7 bases spanning the gap. The CDR3 loop spans 14 amino acids. Germline values: CDR1 SGHRS, CDR2 YFSETQ. DNA for the CDR3: TGCGCCAGCAGCTTGGTAGGAGGCTCCTACGAGCAGTACTTC. Amino acid sequence: CASSLVGGSYEQYF. The full variable domain, its missing parts supplied by reference TRBV5-1 and TRBJ2-7, is KAGVTQTPRYLIKTRGQQVTLSCSPISGHRSVSWYQQTPGQGLQFLFEYFSETQRNKGNFPGRFSGRQFSNSRSEMNVSTLELGDSALYLCASSLVGGSYEQYFGPGTRLTVT.

This clone occurred a few times. The chain is built from TRBV7-3 and TRBJ1-2; 9 bases map to TRBD1. CDR3 size: 13 residues. V shed 5 bases, J shed 5 bases, and the junction held 3 bases outside the gene matches. The germline V gene encodes CDR1 SGHTA and CDR2 FQGTGA. CDR3 nucleotides: TGTGCCAGCAGCGCGGGACAGGGTTATGGCTACACCTTC. It yields the protein CASSAGQGYGYTF.

The V and J genes are TRBV11-3 and TRBJ2-7, with TRBD2 as a possible D gene (5 bases). The CDR3 has 13 amino acids. Trimming took off 5 bases at V and 3 bases at J, with 11 bases between the two ends. Germline CDR1 and CDR2: SGHNT and YENEEA. CDR3 DNA: TGTGCCAGCAGCCGCCTAAGCGGCTACGAGCAGTACTTC. Protein sequence: CASSRLSGYEQYF.

This clone was observed a few times. The chain couples TRBV4-1 to TRBJ2-3; 10 bases are a match to TRBD2. This CDR3 region has 17 residues. The germline CDR1 and CDR2 sequences are MGHRA and YSYEKL. The ends lost 0 bases at V and 2 bases at J; junction bases unmatched: 5. The DNA of the CDR3 is TGCGCCAGCAGCCAAGAACGGCTAGCGGGGGCCACAGATACGCAGTATTTT. It translates to CASSQERLAGATDTQYF.

This clone was observed a few times. As DNA, the CDR3 is TGTGCCAGTAGTCTTTATGAGGGGGCTTCCTACGAGCAGTACTTC. It is translated as CASSLYEGASYEQYF. The rearrangement uses TRBV19 and TRBJ2-7; 7 bases are a match to TRBD1. Germline lookup yields CDR1 LNHDA and CDR2 SQIVND (reference sequence). The CDR3 has 15 amino acids. The trim removed 5 bases at V and 1 base at J, leaving 8 bases unmatched.

This clone was seen only a few times. The chain links TRBV6-5 to TRBJ2-7; no clear D gene. Germline V gene sequence: CDR1 MNHEY, CDR2 SVGAGI. Trimming removed 0 bases at V and 4 bases at J, with 10 bases between. The CDR3 is made up of 14 amino acids. The CDR3 reads CASSYSSSRYEQYF. The DNA of the CDR3 is TGTGCCAGCAGTTACTCTTCCAGCAGGTACGAGCAGTACTTC.

The chain combines TRBV6-1 with TRBJ2-5, with 8 bases lining up with TRBD1. CDR1 is MNHNS, CDR2 SASEGT, per germline. J gave up 4 bases and V 3 bases, and 4 bases lay outside the gene matches. The length of the CDR3 is 14 residues. The CDR3 is CASSDTGGRETQYF. The CDR3 DNA follows: TGTGCCAGCAGTGATACAGGGGGACGAGAGACCCAGTACTTC.

This clone was detected only once. This chain uses TRBV5-1 with TRBJ2-7; 8 bases map to TRBD1. There are 15 residues in the CDR3. Trimming cost V 0 bases and J 4 bases; bases outside gene matches: 6. From germline, CDR1 is SGHRS and CDR2 YFSETQ. Here the CDR3 reads CASSLVRQGTYEQYF. DNA of the CDR3: TGCGCCAGCAGCTTGGTGAGACAGGGGACTTACGAGCAGTACTTC.